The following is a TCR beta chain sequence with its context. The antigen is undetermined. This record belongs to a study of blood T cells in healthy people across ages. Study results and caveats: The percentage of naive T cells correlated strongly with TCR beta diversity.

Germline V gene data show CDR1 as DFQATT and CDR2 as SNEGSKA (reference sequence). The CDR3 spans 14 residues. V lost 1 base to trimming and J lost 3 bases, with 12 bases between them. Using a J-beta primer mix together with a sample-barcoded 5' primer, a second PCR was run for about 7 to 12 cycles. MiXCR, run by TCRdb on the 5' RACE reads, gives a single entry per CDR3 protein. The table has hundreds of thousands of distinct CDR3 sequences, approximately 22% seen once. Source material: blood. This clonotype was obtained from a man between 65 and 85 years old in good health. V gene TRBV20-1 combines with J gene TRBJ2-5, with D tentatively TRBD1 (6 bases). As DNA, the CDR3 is TGCAGTGCTAGAGGGACAGCGAAGAAAGAGACCCAGTACTTC. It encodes CSARGTAKKETQYF.